This T cell receptor beta chain stems from a study of cytomegalovirus exposure and HLA in healthy donors. Study-level points and caveats: With further analysis later on, most CMV-associated TCR beta chains appeared HLA-restricted. In a later analysis, a genetic analysis reported fewer productive-TCR N-insertions in an Asian-associated ancestry cluster than the cohort average. As confirmed in vitro, three CMV-associated chains were specific for CMV antigens. The study designated roughly 150 TCR beta chains cytomegalovirus-associated.

This clone was seen a handful of times. Its antigen is not identified. The PCR made use of 60 Vbeta and 13 Jbeta primers. Here immunoSEQ multiplex PCR was the method, and the copy in TCRdb shows in-frame clones only, minus some. The repertoire has 100,000 to 150,000 clones, approximately 84% of them found once; the top ten carry about 2.9%. Germline CDR1 is MGHRA and CDR2 is YSYEKL. V was trimmed by 1 base and J by 5 bases, leaving 9 bases between them. The CDR3 loop spans 15 amino acids. The gene calls are TRBV4-1 and TRBJ1-6; D unresolved. Sequencing input: PBMCs. The clonotype originates from a boy younger than 10 in good health and CMV-seronegative. CDR3 sequence: CASSQGENHNSPLHF. The DNA of the CDR3 is TGCGCCAGCAGCCAAGGGGAGAATCATAATTCACCCCTCCACTTT.